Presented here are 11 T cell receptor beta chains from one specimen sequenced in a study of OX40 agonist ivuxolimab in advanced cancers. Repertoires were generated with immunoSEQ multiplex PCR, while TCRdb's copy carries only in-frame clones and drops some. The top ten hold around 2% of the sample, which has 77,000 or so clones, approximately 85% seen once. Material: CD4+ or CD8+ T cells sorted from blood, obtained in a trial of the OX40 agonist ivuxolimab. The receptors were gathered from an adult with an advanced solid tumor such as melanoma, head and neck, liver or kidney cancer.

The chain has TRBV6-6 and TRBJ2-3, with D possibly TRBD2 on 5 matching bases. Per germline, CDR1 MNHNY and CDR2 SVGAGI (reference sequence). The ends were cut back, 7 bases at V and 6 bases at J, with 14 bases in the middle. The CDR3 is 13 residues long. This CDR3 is CASTARAPDTQYF. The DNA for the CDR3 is TGTGCCAGCACTGCGCGGGCCCCCGATACGCAGTATTTT.

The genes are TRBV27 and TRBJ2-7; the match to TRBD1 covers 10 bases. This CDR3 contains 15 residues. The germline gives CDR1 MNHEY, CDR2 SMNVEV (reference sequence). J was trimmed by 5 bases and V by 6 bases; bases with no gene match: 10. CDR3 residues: CASRPSWTGGNEQYF. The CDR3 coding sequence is TGTGCCAGCAGACCTAGCTGGACAGGGGGTAACGAGCAGTACTTC.

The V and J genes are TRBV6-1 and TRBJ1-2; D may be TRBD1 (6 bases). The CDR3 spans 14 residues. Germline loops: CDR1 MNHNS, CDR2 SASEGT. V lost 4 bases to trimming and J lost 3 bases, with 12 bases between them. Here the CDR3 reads CASSGWGQDYGYTF. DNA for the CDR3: TGTGCCAGCAGTGGCTGGGGGCAGGACTATGGCTACACCTTC.

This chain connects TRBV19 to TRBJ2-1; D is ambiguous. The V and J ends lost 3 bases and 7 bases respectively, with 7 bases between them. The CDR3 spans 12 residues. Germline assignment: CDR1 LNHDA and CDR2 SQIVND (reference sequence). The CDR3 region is CASSIVGNEQFF. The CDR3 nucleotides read TGTGCCAGTAGTATCGTGGGGAATGAGCAGTTCTTC.

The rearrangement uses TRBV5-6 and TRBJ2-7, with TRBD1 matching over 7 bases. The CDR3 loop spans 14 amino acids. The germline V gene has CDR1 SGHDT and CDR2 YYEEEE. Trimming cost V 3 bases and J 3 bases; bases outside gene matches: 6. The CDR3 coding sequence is TGTGCCAGCAGCTATGGACAGGCCTACTACGAGCAGTACTTC. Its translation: CASSYGQAYYEQYF.

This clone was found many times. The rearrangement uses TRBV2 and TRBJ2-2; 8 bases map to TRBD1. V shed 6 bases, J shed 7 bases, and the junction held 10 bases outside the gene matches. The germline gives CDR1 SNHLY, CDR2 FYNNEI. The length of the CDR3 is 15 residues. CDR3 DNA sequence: TGTGCCAGCAGCCTAGGACAGGGCTTGGACGGGGAGCTGTTTTTT. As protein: CASSLGQGLDGELFF.

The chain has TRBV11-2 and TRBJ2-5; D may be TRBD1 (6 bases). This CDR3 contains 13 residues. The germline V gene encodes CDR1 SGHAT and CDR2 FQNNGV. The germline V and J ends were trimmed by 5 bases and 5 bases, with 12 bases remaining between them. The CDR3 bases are TGTGCCAGCAGCCCAGGGGTGGGGGAGACCCAGTACTTC. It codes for CASSPGVGETQYF. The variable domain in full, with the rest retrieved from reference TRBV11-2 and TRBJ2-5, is EAGVAQSPRYKIIEKRQSVAFWCNPISGHATLYWYQQILGQGPKLLIQFQNNGVVDDSQLPKDRFSAERLKGVDSTLKIQPAKLEDSAVYLCASSPGVGETQYFGPGTRLLVL.

In DNA form, the CDR3 reads TGTGCCAGCAGACAAAATGGGGGTAGCAATCAGCCCCAGCATTTT. This translates into CASRQNGGSNQPQHF. The chain is built from TRBV27 and TRBJ1-5, with D perhaps TRBD1 (5 bases). The CDR3 runs to 15 residues. Per germline, CDR1 MNHEY and CDR2 SMNVEV (reference sequence). Trimming pared 6 bases from V and 0 bases from J, leaving 12 bases between.

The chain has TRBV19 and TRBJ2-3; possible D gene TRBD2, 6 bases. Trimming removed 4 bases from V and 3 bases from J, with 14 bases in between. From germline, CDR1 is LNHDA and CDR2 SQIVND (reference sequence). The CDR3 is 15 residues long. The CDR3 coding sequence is TGTGCCAGTAGTAGCGATAGCGGAAGGACAGATACGCAGTATTTT. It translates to CASSSDSGRTDTQYF.

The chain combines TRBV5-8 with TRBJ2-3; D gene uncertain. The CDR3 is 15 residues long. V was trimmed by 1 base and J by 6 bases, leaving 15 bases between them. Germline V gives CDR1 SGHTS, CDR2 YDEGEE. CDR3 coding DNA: TGTGCCAGCAGCTTGCAGATAGCCTACACGGATACGCAGTATTTT. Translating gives CASSLQIAYTDTQYF.

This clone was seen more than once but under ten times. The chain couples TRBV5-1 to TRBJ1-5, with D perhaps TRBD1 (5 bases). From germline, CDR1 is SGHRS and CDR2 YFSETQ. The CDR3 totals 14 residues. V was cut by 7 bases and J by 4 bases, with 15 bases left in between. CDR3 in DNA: TGCGCCAGCTCGCCCCAGGGTGAGAATCAGCCCCAGCATTTT. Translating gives CASSPQGENQPQHF.